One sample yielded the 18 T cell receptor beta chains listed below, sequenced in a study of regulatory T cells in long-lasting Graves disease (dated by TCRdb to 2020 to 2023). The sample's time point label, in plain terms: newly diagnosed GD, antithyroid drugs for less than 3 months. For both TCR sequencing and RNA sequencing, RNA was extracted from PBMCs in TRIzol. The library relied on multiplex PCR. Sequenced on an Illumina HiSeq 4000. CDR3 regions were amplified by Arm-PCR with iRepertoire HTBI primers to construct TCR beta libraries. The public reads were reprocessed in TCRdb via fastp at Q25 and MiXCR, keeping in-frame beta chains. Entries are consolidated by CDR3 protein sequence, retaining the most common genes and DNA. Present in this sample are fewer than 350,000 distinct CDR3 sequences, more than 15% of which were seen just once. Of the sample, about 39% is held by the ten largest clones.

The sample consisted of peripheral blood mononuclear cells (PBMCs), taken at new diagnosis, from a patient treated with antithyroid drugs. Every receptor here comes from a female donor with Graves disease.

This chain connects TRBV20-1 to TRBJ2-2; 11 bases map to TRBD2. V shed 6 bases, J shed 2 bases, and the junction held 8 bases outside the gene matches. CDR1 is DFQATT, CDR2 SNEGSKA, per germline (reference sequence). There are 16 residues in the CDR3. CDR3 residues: CSARLAGTSNTGELFF. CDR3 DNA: TGCAGTGCAAGACTAGCGGGAACCTCTAACACCGGGGAGCTGTTTTTT.

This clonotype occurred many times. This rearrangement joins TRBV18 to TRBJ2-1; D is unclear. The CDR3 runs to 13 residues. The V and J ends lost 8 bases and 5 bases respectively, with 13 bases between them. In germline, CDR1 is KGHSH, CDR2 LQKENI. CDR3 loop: CASSLSTDNEQFF. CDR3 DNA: TGTGCCAGCAGCTTGAGTACCGACAATGAGCAGTTCTTC. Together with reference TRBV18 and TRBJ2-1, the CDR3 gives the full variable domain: NAGVMQNPRHLVRRRGQEARLRCSPMKGHSHVYWYRQLPEEGLKFMVYLQKENIIDESGMPKERFSAEFPKEGPSILRIQQVVRGDSAAYFCASSLSTDNEQFFGPGTRLTVL.

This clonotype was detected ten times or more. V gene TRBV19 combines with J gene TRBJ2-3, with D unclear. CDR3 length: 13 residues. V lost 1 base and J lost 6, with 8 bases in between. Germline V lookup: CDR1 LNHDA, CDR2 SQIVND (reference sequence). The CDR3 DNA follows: TGTGCCAGTAGTATAGCCAGTAAGGATACGCAGTATTTT. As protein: CASSIASKDTQYF.

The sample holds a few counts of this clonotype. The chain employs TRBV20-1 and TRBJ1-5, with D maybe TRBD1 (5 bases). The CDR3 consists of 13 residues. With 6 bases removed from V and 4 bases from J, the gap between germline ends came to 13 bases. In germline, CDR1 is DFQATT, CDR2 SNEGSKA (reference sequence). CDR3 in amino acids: CSALGQTNQPQHF. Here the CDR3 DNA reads TGCAGTGCCCTGGGGCAAACTAATCAGCCCCAGCATTTT.

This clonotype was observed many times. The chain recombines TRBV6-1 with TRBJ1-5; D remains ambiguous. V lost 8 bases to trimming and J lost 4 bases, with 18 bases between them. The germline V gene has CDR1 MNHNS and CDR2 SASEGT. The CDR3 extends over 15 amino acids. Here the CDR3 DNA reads TGTGCCAGCGAGCTTTTGACCGGCCGGAATCAGCCCCAGCATTTT. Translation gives CASELLTGRNQPQHF.

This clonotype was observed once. CDR3 coding DNA: TGTGCCAGCAGGGGGGTCGGGTACAATGAGCAGTTCTTC. Protein sequence: CASRGVGYNEQFF. The chain recombines TRBV12-3 or TRBV12-4 with TRBJ2-1; D possibly uses TRBD1 or TRBD2 (5 bases each). CDR3 length equals 13 residues. Trimming shortened V by 6 bases and J by 4 bases, and 10 bases separated the two germline ends.

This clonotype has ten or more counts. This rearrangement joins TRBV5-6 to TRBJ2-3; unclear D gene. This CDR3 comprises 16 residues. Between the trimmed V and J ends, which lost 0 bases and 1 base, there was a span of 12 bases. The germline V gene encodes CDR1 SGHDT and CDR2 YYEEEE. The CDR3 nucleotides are TGTGCCAGCAGCTTGGTGTCTCTTTCACGCACAGATACGCAGTATTTT. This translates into CASSLVSLSRTDTQYF.

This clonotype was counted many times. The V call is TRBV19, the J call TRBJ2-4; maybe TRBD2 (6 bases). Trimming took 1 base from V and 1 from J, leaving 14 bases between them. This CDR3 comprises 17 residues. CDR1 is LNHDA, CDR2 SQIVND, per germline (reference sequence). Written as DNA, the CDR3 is TGTGCCAGTAGTATAGGTGGGACTCTCGTGGCCAAAAACATTCAGTACTTC. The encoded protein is CASSIGGTLVAKNIQYF. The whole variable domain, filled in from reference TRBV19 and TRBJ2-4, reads DGGITQSPKYLFRKEGQNVTLSCEQNLNHDAMYWYRQDPGQGLRLIYYSQIVNDFQKGDIAEGYSVSREKKESFPLTVTSAQKNPTAFYLCASSIGGTLVAKNIQYFGAGTRLSVL.

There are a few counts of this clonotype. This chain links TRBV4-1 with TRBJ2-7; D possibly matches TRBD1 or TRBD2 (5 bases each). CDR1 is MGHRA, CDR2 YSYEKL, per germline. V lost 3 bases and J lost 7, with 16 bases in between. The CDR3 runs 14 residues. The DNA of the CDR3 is TGCGCCAGCAGCCACGGGACGGGCCTGGGAGAGCAGTACTTC. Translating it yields CASSHGTGLGEQYF.

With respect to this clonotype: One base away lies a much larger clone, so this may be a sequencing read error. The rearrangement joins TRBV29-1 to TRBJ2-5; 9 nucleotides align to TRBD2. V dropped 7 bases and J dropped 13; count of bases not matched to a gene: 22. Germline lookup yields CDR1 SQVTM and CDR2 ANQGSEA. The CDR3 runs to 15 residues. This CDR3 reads CSAFVPSGTTLNLYF. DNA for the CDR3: TGCAGCGCTTTCGTGCCTAGCGGGACCACCCTAAACCTGTACTTC.

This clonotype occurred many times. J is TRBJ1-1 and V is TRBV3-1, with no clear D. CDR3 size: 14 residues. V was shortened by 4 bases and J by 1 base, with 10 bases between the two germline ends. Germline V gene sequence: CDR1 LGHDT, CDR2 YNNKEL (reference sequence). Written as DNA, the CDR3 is TGTGCCAGCAGCCCTGAGACCAGGAACACTGAAGCTTTCTTT. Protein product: CASSPETRNTEAFF.

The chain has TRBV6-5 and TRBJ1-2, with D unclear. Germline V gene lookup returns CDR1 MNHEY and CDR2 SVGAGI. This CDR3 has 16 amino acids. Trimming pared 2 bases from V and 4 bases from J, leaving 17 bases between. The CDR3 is CASSYGVGVQIYGYTF. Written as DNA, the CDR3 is TGTGCCAGCAGTTACGGGGTCGGCGTACAGATCTATGGCTACACCTTC.

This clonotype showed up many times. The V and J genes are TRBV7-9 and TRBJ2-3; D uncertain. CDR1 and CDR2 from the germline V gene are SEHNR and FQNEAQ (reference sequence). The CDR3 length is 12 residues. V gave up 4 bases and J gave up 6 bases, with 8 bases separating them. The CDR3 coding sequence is TGTGCCAGCAGCTGGGAATTGGATACGCAGTATTTT. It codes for CASSWELDTQYF.

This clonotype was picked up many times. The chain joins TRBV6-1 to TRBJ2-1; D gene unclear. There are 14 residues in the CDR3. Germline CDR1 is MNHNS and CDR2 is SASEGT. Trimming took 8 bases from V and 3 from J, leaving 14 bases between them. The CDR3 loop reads CASHTLTNYNEQFF. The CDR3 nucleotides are TGTGCCAGCCACACTCTCACCAACTACAATGAGCAGTTCTTC.

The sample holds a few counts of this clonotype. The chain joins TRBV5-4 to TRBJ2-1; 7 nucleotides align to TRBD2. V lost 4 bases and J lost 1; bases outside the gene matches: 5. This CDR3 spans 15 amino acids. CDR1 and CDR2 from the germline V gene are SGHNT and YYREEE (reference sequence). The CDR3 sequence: CASSASGNSYNEQFF. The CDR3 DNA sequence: TGTGCCAGCAGCGCGAGCGGGAATTCCTACAATGAGCAGTTCTTC.

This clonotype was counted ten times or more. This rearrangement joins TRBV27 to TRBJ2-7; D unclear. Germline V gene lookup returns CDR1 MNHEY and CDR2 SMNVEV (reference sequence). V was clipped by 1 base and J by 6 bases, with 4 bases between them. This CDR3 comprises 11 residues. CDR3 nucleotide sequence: TGTGCCAGCAGTTTATTTGGCGAGCAGTACTTC. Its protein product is CASSLFGEQYF.

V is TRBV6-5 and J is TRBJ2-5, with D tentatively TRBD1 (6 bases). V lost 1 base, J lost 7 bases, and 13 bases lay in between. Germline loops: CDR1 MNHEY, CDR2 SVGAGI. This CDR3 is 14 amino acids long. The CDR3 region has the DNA TGTGCCAGCAGTTACTTCCCAGGGGCAGGGACCCAGTACTTC. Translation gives CASSYFPGAGTQYF.

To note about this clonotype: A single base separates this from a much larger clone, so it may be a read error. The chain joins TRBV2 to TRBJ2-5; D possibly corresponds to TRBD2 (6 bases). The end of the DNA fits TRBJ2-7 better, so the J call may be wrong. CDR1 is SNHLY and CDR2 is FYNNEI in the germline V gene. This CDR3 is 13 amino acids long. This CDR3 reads CASRTLIGGEQYF. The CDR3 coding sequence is TGTGCCAGCAGGACGCTCATCGGGGGCGAGCAGTACTTC.